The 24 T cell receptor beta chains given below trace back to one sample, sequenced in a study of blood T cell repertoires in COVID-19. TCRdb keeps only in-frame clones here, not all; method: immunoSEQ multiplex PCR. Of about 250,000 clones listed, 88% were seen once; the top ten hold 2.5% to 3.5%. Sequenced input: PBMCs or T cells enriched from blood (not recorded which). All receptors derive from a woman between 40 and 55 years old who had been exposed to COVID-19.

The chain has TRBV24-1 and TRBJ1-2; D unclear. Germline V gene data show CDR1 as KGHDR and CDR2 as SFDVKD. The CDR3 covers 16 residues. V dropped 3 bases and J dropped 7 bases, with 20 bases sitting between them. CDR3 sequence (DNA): TGTGCCACCAGTGATCGATCCTCTGTCGGTCGCGGTGGCTACACCTTC. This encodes CATSDRSSVGRGGYTF.

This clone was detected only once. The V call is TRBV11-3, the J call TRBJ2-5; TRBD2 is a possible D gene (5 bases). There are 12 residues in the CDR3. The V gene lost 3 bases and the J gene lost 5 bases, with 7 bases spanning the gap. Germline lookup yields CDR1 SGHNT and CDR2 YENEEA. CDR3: CASSFRGETQYF. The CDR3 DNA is TGTGCCAGCAGCTTCCGCGGGGAGACCCAGTACTTC. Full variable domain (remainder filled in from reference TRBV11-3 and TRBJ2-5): EAGVVQSPRYKIIEKKQPVAFWCNPISGHNTLYWYLQNLGQGPELLIRYENEEAVDDSQLPKDRFSAERLKGVDSTLKIQPAELGDSAVYLCASSFRGETQYFGPGTRLLVL.

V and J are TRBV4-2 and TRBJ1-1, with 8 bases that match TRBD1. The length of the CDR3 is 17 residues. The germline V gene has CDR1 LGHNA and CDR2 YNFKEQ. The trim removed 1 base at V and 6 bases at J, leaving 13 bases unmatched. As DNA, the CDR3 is TGTGCCAGCAGCCAAGGCATCCGCGACAGGGGAGAAGCTGAAGCTTTCTTT. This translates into CASSQGIRDRGEAEAFF.

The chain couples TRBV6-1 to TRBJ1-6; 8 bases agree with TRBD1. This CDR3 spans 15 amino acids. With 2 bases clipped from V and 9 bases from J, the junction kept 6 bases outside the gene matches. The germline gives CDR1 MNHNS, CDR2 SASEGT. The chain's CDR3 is CASSEKTGVGSPLHF. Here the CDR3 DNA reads TGTGCCAGCAGTGAAAAGACAGGGGTTGGTTCACCCCTCCACTTT.

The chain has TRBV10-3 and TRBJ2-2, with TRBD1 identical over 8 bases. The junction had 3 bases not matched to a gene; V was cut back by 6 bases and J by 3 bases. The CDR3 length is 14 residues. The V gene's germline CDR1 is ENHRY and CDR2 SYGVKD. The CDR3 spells CAISGTGDTGELFF. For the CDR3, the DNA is TGTGCCATCAGCGGGACAGGAGACACCGGGGAGCTGTTTTTT.

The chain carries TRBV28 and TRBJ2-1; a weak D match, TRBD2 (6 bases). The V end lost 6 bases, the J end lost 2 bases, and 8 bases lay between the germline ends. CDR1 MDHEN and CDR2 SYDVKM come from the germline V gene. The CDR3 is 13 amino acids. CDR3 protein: CASRTGAYNEQFF. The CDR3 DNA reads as TGTGCCAGCAGGACGGGGGCCTACAATGAGCAGTTCTTC.

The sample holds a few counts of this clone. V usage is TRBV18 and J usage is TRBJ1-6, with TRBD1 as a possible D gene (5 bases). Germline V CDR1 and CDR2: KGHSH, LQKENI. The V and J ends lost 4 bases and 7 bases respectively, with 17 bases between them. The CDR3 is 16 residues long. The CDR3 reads CASSHTATGVNSPLHF. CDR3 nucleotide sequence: TGTGCCAGCTCACACACCGCAACAGGTGTGAATTCACCCCTCCACTTT.

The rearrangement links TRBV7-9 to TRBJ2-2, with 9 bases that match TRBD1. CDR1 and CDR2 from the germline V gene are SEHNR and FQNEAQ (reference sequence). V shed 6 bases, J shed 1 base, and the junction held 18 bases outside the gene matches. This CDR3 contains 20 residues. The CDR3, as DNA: TGTGCCAGCAGAAGGACCGGGACAGGGCATAGTAAGGAGAACACCGGGGAGCTGTTTTTT. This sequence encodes CASRRTGTGHSKENTGELFF.

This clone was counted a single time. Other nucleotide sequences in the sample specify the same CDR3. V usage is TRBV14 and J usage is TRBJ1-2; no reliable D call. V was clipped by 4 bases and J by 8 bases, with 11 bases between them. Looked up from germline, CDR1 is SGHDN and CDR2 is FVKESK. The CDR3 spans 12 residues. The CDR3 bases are TGTGCCAGCAGCCCAGCGGGGTACGGCTACACCTTC. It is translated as CASSPAGYGYTF.

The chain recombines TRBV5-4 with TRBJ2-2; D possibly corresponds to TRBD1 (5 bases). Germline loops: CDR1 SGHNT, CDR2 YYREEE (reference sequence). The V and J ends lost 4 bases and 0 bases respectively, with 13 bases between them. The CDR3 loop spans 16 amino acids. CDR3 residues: CASSQKRGPNTGELFF. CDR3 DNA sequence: TGTGCCAGCAGCCAAAAAAGGGGTCCGAACACCGGGGAGCTGTTTTTT.

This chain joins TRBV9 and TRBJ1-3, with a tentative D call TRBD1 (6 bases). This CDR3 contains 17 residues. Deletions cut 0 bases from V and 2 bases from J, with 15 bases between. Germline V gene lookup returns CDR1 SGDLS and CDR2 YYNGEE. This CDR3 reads CASSVAGRQGTGNTIYF. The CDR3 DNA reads TGTGCCAGCAGCGTAGCTGGTCGGCAGGGGACTGGAAACACCATATATTTT.

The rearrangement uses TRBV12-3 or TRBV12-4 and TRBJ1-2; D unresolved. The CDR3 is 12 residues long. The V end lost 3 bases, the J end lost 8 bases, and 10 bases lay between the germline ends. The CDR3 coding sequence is TGTGCCAGCAGTTTCGAGGGCACCGGCTACACCTTC. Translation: CASSFEGTGYTF.

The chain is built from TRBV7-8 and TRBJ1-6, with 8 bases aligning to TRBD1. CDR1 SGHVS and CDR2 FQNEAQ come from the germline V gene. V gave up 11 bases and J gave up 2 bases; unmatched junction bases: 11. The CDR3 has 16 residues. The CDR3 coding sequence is TGTGCCGTATCGACAGGGGCTTCGCCCTATAATTCACCCCTCCACTTT. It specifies CAVSTGASPYNSPLHF.

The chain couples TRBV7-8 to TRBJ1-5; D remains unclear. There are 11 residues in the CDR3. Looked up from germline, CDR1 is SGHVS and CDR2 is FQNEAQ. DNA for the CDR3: TGTGCTACCAGGCTCGACGGCCCTCAGCATTTT. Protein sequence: CATRLDGPQHF. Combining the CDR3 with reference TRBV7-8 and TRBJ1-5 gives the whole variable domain GAGVSQSPRYKVAKRGQDVALRCDPISGHVSLFWYQQALGQGPEFLTYFQNEAQLDKSGLPSDRFFAERPEGSVSTLKIQRTQQEDSAVYLCATRLDGPQHFGDGTRLSIL.

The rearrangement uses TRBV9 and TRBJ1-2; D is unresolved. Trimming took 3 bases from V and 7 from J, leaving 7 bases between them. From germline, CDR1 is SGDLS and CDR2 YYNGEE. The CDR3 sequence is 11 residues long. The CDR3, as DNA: TGTGCCAGCAGCGCCGTCCTTGGCTACACCTTC. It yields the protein CASSAVLGYTF.

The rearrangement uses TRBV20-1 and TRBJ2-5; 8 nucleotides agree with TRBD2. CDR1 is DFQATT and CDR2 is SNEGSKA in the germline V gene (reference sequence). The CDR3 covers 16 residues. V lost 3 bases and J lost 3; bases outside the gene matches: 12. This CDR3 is CSASYHAGGGEETQYF. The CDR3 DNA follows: TGCAGTGCTAGTTACCACGCGGGAGGCGGTGAAGAGACCCAGTACTTC.

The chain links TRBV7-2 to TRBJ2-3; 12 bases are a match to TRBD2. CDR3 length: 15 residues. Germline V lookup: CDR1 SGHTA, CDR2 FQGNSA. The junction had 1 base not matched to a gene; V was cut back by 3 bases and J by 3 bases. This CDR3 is CASSLGLAGTDTQYF. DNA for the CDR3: TGTGCCAGCAGCTTGGGACTAGCGGGTACAGATACGCAGTATTTT.

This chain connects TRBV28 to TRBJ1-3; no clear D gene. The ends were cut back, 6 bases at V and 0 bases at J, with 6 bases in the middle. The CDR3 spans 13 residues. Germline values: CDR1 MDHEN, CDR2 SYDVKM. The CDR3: CASRQSSGNTIYF. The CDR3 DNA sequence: TGTGCCAGCAGACAGTCCTCTGGAAACACCATATATTTT.

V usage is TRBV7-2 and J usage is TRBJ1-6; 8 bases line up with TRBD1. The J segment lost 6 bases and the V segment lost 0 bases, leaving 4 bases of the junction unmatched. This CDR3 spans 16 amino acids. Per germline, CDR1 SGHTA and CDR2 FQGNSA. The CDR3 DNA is TGTGCCAGCAGCTTAGCCGGGACAGGTCTTAATTCACCCCTCCACTTT. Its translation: CASSLAGTGLNSPLHF.

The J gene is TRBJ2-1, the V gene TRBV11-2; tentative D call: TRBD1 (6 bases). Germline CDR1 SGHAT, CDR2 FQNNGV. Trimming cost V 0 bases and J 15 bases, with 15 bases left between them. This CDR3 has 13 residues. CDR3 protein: CASSLDRQGRGFF. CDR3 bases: TGTGCCAGCAGCTTAGATAGGCAGGGGCGAGGGTTCTTC.

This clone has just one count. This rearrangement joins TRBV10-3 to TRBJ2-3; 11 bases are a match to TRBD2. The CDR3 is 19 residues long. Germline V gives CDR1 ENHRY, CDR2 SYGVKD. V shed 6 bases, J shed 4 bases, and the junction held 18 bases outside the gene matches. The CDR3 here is CAISLINLAGGLEADTQYF. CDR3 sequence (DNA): TGTGCCATCAGCCTTATTAACTTAGCGGGAGGGCTCGAGGCAGATACGCAGTATTTT.

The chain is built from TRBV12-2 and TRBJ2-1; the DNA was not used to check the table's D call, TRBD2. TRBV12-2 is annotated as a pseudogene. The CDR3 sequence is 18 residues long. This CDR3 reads CASRLKGTSGTKDDEQFF. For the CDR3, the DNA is TGTGCAAGTCGCTTAAAGGGGACTAGCGGCACTAAGGACGATGAGCAGTTCTTC.

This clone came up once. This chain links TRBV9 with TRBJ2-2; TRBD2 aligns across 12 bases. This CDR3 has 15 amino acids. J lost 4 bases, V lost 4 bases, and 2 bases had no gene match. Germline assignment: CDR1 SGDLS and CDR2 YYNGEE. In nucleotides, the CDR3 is TGTGCCAGCAGCACTAGCGGGGGGACCACCGGGGAGCTGTTTTTT. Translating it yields CASSTSGGTTGELFF. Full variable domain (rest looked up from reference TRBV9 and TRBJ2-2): DSGVTQTPKHLITATGQRVTLRCSPRSGDLSVYWYQQSLDQGLQFLIQYYNGEERAKGNILERFSAQQFPDLHSELNLSSLELGDSALYFCASSTSGGTTGELFFGEGSRLTVL.

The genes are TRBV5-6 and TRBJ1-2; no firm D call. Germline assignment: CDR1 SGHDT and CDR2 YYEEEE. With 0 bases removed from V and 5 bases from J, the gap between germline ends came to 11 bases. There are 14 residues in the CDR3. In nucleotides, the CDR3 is TGTGCCAGCAGCTTGGGGAGGATGACTTATGGCTACACCTTC. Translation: CASSLGRMTYGYTF.